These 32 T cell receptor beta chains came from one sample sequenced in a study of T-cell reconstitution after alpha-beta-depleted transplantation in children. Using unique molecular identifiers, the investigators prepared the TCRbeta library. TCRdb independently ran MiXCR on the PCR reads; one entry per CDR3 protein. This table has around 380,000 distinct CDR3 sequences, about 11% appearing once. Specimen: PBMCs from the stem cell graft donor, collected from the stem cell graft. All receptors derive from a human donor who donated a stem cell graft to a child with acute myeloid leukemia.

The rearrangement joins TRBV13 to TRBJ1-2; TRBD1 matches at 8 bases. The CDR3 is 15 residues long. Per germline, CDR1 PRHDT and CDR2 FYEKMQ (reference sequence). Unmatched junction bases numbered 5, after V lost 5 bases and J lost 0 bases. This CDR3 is CASSPRTGTNYGYTF. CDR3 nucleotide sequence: TGTGCCAGCAGCCCCCGGACAGGGACTAACTATGGCTACACCTTC.

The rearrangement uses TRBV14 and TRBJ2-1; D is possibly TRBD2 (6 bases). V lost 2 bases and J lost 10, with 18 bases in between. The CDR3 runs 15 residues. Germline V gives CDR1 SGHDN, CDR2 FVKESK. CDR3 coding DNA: TGTGCCAGCAGCCAAATGATAGCGGTTGTCGGGGAGCAGTTCTTC. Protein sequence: CASSQMIAVVGEQFF.

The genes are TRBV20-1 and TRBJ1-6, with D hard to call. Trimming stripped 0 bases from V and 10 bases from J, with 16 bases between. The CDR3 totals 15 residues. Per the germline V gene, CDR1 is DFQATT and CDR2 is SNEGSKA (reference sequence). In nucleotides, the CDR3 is TGCAGTGCTAGAGAAACCCGGATACAAAAATCACCCCTCCACTTT. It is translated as CSARETRIQKSPLHF.

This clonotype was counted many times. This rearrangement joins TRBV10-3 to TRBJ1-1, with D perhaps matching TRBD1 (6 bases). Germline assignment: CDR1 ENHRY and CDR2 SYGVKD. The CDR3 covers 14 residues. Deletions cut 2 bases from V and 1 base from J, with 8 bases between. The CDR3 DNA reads TGTGCCATCAGTGAGAGAGGGGGGAACACTGAAGCTTTCTTT. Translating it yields CAISERGGNTEAFF.

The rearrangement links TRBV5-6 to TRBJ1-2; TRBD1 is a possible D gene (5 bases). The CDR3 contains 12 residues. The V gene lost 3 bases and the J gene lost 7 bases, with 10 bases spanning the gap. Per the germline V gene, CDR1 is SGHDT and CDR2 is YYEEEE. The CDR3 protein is CASSSTVSGYTF. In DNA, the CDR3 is TGTGCCAGCAGCTCGACAGTTTCTGGCTACACCTTC.

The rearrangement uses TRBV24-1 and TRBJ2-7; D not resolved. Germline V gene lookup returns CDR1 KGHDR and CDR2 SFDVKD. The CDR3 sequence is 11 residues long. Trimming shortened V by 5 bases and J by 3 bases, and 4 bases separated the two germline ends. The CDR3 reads CATSGNYEQYV. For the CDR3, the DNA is TGTGCCACCAGTGGGAACTACGAGCAGTACGTC.

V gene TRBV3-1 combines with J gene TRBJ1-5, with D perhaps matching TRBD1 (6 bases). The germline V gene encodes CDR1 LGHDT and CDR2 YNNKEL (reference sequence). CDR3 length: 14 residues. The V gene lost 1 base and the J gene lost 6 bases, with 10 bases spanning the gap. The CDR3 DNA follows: TGTGCCAGCAGCCAAGGAACAGGGATTCAGCCCCAGCATTTT. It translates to CASSQGTGIQPQHF.

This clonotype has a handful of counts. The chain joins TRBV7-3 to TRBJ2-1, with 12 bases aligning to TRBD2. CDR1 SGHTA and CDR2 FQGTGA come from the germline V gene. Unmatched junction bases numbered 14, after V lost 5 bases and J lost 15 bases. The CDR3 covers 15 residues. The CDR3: CASSPPTSGRSRWFF. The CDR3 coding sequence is TGTGCCAGCAGCCCGCCCACTAGCGGGAGGAGTCGGTGGTTCTTC.

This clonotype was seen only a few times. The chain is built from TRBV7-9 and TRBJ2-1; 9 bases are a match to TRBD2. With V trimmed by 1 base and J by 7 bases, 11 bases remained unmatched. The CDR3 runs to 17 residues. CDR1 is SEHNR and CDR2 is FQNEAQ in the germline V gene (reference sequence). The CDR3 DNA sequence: TGTGCCAGCAGCTTAGATGTGGCGGGAGGGCCACTTAATGAGCAGTTCTTC. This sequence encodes CASSLDVAGGPLNEQFF.

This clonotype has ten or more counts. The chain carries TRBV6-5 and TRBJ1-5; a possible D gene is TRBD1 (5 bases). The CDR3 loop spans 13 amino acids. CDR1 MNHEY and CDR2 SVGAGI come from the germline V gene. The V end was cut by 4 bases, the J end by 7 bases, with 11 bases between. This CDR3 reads CASSSREGQPQHF. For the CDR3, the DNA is TGTGCCAGCAGTTCCAGGGAAGGGCAGCCCCAGCATTTT.

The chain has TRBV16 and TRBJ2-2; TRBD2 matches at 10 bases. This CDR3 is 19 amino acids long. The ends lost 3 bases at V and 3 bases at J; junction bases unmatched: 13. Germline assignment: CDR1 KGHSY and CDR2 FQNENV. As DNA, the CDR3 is TGTGCCAGCAGCCACGGTCGACTAGCGGGCTCCGGGTACACCGGGGAGCTGTTTTTT. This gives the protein CASSHGRLAGSGYTGELFF. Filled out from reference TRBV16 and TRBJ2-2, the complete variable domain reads GEEVAQTPKHLVRGEGQKAKLYCAPIKGHSYVFWYQQVLKNEFKFLISFQNENVFDETGMPKERFSAKCLPNSPCSLEIQATKLEDSAVYFCASSHGRLAGSGYTGELFFGEGSRLTVL.

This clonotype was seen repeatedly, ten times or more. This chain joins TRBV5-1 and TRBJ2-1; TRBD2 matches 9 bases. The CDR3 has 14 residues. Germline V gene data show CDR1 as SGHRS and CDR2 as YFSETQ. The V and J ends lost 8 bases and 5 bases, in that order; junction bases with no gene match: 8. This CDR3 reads CASKPGLANNEQFF. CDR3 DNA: TGCGCCAGTAAACCGGGACTAGCAAACAATGAGCAGTTCTTC.

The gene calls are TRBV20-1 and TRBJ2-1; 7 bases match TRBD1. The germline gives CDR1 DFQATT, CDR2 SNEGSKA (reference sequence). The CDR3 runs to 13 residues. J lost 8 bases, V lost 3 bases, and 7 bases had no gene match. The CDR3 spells CSASATGVYEQFF. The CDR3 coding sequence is TGCAGTGCTAGTGCTACAGGGGTATATGAGCAGTTCTTC.

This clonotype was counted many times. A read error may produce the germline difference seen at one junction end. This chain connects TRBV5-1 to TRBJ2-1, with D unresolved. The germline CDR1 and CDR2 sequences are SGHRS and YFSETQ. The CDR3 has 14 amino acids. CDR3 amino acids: CASSLTGPYNEQFF. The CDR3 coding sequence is TGTGCCAGCAGCTTAACCGGGCCCTACAATGAGCAGTTCTTC.

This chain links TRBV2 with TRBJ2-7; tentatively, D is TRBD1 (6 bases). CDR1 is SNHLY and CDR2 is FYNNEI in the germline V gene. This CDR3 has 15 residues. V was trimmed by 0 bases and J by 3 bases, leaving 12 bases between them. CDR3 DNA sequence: TGTGCCAGCAGTGAAGCTCCCGGGACACTCTACGAGCAGTACTTC. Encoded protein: CASSEAPGTLYEQYF.

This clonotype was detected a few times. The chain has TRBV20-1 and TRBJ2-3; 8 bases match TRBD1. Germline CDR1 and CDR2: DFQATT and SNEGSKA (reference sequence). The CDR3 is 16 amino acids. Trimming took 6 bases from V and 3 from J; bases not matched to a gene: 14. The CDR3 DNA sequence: TGCAGTGCGACAGGGGACCACTTTGGCGCTACAGATACGCAGTATTTT. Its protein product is CSATGDHFGATDTQYF.

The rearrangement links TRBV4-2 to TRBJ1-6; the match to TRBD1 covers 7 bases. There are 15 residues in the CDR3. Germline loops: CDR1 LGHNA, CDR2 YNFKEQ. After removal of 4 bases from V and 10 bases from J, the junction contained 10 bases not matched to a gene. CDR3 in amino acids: CASSPSGGGGSPLHF. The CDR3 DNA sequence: TGTGCCAGCAGCCCCAGTGGCGGAGGGGGCTCACCCCTCCACTTT.

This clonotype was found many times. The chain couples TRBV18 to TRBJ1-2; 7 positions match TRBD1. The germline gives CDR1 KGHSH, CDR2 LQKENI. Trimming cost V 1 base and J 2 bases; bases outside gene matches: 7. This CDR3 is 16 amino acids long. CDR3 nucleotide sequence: TGTGCCAGCTCACCACAGTCAGGGGGTCAGAACTATGGCTACACCTTC. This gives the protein CASSPQSGGQNYGYTF.

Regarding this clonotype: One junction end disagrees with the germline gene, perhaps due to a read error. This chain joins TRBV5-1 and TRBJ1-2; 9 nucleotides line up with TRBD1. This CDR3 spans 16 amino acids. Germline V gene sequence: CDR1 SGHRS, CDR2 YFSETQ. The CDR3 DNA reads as TGCGACAGCAGCTTGGAAACAGGGGGCGCGTCGAGCGGCTACACCTTC. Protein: CDSSLETGGASSGYTF.

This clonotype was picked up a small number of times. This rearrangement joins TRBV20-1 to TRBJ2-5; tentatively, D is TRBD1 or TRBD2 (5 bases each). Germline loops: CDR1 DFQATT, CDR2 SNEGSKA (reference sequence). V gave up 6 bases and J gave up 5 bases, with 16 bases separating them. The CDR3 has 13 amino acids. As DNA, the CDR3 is TGCAGTGCCATGGAAGGGACCGGGGAGACCCAGTACTTC. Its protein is CSAMEGTGETQYF.

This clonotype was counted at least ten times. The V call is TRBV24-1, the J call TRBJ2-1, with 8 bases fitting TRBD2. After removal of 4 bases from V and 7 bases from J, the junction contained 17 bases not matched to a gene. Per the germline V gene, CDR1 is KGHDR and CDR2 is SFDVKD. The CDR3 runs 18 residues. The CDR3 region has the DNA TGTGCCACCAGTGACGGGGGTGGTGCGGGGGGCCTTGTGAATGAGCAGTTCTTC. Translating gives CATSDGGGAGGLVNEQFF.

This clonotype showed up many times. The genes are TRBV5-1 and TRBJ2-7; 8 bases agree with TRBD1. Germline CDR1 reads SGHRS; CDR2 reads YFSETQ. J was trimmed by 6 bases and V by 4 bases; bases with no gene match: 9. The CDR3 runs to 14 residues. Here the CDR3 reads CASSRGQGGSEQYV. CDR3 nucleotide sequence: TGCGCCAGCAGCCGCGGACAGGGAGGTAGCGAGCAGTACGTC.

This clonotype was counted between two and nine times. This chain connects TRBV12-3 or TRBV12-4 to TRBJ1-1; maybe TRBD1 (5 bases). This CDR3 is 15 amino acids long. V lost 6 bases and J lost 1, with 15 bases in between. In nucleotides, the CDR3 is TGTGCCAGCAGCCCTCTCCGACAGCCGAACACTGAAGCTTTCTTT. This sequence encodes CASSPLRQPNTEAFF.

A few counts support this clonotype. The CDR3 spells CSAFIAGGTGNEQFF. DNA of the CDR3: TGCAGTGCCTTCATAGCGGGAGGTACGGGGAATGAGCAGTTCTTC. The rearrangement links TRBV20-1 to TRBJ2-1, with 10 bases aligning to TRBD2. Germline V gene data show CDR1 as DFQATT and CDR2 as SNEGSKA (reference sequence). This CDR3 contains 15 residues. After removal of 6 bases from V and 7 bases from J, the junction contained 12 bases not matched to a gene.

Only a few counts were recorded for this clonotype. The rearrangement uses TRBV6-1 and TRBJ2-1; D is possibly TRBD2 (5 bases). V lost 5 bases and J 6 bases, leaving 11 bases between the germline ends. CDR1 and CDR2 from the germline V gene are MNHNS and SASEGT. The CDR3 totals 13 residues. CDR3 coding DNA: TGTGCCAGCAGTACCGGACTGTCCAATGAGCAGTTCTTC. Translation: CASSTGLSNEQFF.

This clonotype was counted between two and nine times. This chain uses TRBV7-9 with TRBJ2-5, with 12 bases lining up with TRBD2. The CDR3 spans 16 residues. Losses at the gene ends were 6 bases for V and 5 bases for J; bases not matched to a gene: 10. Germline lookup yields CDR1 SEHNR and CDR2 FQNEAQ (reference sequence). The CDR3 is CASRIDRLAGDETQYF. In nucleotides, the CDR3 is TGTGCCAGCAGGATTGATCGACTAGCGGGAGACGAGACCCAGTACTTC.

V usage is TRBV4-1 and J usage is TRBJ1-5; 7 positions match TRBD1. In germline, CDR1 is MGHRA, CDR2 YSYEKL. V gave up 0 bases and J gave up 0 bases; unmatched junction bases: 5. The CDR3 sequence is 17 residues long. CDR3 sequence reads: CASSQDSGQYSNQPQHF. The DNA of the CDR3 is TGCGCCAGCAGCCAAGATTCGGGACAGTATAGCAATCAGCCCCAGCATTTT.

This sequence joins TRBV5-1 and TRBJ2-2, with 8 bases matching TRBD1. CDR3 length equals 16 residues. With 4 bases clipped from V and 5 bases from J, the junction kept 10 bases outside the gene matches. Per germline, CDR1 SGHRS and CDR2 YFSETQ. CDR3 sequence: CASSPGQGSMTGELFF. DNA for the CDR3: TGCGCCAGCAGCCCTGGACAGGGAAGTATGACCGGGGAGCTGTTTTTT. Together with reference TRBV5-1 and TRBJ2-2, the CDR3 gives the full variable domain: KAGVTQTPRYLIKTRGQQVTLSCSPISGHRSVSWYQQTPGQGLQFLFEYFSETQRNKGNFPGRFSGRQFSNSRSEMNVSTLELGDSALYLCASSPGQGSMTGELFFGEGSRLTVL.

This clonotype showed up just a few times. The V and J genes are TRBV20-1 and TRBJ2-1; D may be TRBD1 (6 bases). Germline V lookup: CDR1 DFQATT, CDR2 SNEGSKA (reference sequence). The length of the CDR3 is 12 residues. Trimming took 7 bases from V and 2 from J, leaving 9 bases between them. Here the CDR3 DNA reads TGCAGTGGAGACAGGACCTACAATGAGCAGTTCTTC. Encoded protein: CSGDRTYNEQFF.

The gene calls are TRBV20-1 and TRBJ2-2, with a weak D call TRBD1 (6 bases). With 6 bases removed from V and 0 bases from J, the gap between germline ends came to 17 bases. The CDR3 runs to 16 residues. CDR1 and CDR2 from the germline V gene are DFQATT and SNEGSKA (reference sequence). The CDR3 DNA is TGCAGTGCCAAATCGACAGGAGCGCCGAACACCGGGGAGCTGTTTTTT. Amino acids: CSAKSTGAPNTGELFF.

CDR3 coding DNA: TGTGCCAGCAGTTTAAACGGTGAAGCTTTCTTT. Its translation is CASSLNGEAFF. The chain carries TRBV12-3 or TRBV12-4 and TRBJ1-1; D ambiguous. V was cut by 2 bases and J by 7 bases, with 5 bases left in between. The CDR3 has 11 amino acids.

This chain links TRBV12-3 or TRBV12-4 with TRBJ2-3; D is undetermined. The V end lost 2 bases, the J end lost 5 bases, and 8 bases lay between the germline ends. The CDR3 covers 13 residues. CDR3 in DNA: TGTGCCAGCAGTTTAATGGCCAGAGATACGCAGTATTTT. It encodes CASSLMARDTQYF.